Each of the 14 T cell receptor beta chains below was sequenced from the same sample in a study of CD8+CD57+ T cells in acquired aplastic anemia. Using genomic DNA as the template, TCR beta VDJ and CDR3 profiling was carried out. TCRdb ran MiXCR on the reads and lists one entry per CDR3 protein. The sample carries hundreds of thousands of distinct CDR3 sequences, approximately 45% recorded once. An expansion of CD8+CD57+ cells by flow cytometry had been shown in patients chosen for sequencing. Sequencing input: sorted CD4+, CD8+, or CD8+CD57+ T cells (not recorded which) from PBMCs. The origin of the receptors is a human donor with aplastic anemia.

The chain recombines TRBV6-5 with TRBJ1-6; D possibly corresponds to TRBD1 (5 bases). Germline loops: CDR1 MNHEY, CDR2 SVGAGI. The CDR3 totals 15 residues. Between the trimmed V and J ends, which lost 5 bases and 13 bases, there was a span of 21 bases. The CDR3 DNA follows: TGTGCCAGCAGTACGCCGGGACCACGTATTCGCCCCCTCCACTTT. Translation gives CASSTPGPRIRPLHF.

This clonotype came up a few times. The CDR3 sequence is CASRDTLNTEAFF. CDR3 coding DNA: TGTGCCAGCAGGGACACATTGAACACTGAAGCTTTCTTT. The rearrangement joins TRBV2 to TRBJ1-1; TRBD1 is a possible D gene (5 bases). CDR3 length: 13 amino acids. The germline V and J ends were trimmed by 6 bases and 0 bases, with 8 bases remaining between them. Per the germline V gene, CDR1 is SNHLY and CDR2 is FYNNEI.

This clonotype occurred many times. This chain joins TRBV6-5 and TRBJ2-7, with 10 bases lining up with TRBD2. With V trimmed by 4 bases and J by 4 bases, 4 bases remained unmatched. The germline gives CDR1 MNHEY, CDR2 SVGAGI. There are 14 residues in the CDR3. The CDR3 bases are TGTGCCAGCAGTTCGGGACTAGCGCGATACGAGCAGTACTTC. It yields the protein CASSSGLARYEQYF.

The sample holds a few counts of this clonotype. One end of the junction does not line up with germline, which may come from a read error. In nucleotides, the CDR3 is TGTGTCAGCAGCGGGACGACAGCCGTCTCTGGAAACACCATATATTTT. Translated, it gives CVSSGTTAVSGNTIYF. This sequence joins TRBV5-6 and TRBJ1-3; D might be TRBD1 (5 bases). The CDR3 covers 16 residues. The V gene's germline CDR1 is SGHDT and CDR2 YYEEEE.

The J gene is TRBJ1-5, the V gene TRBV27, with TRBD1 matching over 10 bases. CDR3 length: 16 amino acids. V was clipped by 5 bases and J by 5 bases; unmatched bases: 9. Germline V lookup: CDR1 MNHEY, CDR2 SMNVEV (reference sequence). CDR3 nucleotides: TGTGCCAGCAGTCCTCGGACAGGGGGAGGATATCAGCCCCAGCATTTT. It specifies CASSPRTGGGYQPQHF.

This clonotype was observed at least ten times. This chain joins TRBV10-3 and TRBJ2-7; D is unclear. The CDR3 has 14 amino acids. V was clipped by 0 bases and J by 2 bases, with 8 bases between them. Germline CDR1 reads ENHRY; CDR2 reads SYGVKD. The CDR3 region has the DNA TGTGCCATCAGTGAGTCTGACGGTACCTACGAGCAGTACTTC. This codes for CAISESDGTYEQYF.

This clonotype showed up just a few times. V is TRBV28 and J is TRBJ2-1; weak D call: TRBD1 (5 bases). Trimming cost V 11 bases and J 7 bases, with 24 bases left between them. CDR3 length: 15 amino acids. Germline CDR1 is MDHEN and CDR2 is SYDVKM. As DNA, the CDR3 is TGTGCCTCCTCGCAGGGTTTATCTCGGGTAAATGAGCAGTTCTTC. This gives the protein CASSQGLSRVNEQFF.

V and J are TRBV19 and TRBJ2-5, with D perhaps TRBD1 (6 bases). CDR3 length: 16 amino acids. CDR1 and CDR2 (germline): LNHDA, SQIVND (reference sequence). V dropped 5 bases and J dropped 4 bases, with 20 bases sitting between them. CDR3 amino acids: CASSSSILGAGETQYF. The CDR3 DNA reads TGTGCCAGTAGTTCCTCTATATTGGGGGCGGGAGAGACCCAGTACTTC.

This clonotype was observed at least ten times. The chain has TRBV15 and TRBJ2-3; the D is unclear. The V and J ends lost 7 bases and 4 bases respectively, with 18 bases between them. The CDR3 covers 15 residues. Germline lookup yields CDR1 LNHNV and CDR2 YYDKDF (reference sequence). The chain's CDR3 is CATTRGPPGADTQYF. The CDR3 bases are TGTGCCACCACGCGTGGCCCCCCTGGAGCAGATACGCAGTATTTT.

Comment on this clonotype: At one end the junction does not follow the germline gene, possibly because of a read error. V gene TRBV9 combines with J gene TRBJ2-7, with a possible D match to TRBD2 (5 bases). Germline CDR1 is SGDLS and CDR2 is YYNGEE. CDR3 length equals 16 residues. CDR3 residues: CASSVLGTASSHEQYF. For the CDR3, the DNA is TGTGCCAGCAGCGTATTGGGTACGGCTAGCTCCCACGAGCAGTACTTC. The variable domain in full, with the rest retrieved from reference TRBV9 and TRBJ2-7, is DSGVTQTPKHLITATGQRVTLRCSPRSGDLSVYWYQQSLDQGLQFLIQYYNGEERAKGNILERFSAQQFPDLHSELNLSSLELGDSALYFCASSVLGTASSHEQYFGPGTRLTVT.

This clonotype was observed a few times. The chain recombines TRBV7-9 with TRBJ2-3; D is unclear. This CDR3 is 14 amino acids long. V lost 0 bases, J lost 4 bases, and 8 bases lay in between. In germline, CDR1 is SEHNR, CDR2 FQNEAQ (reference sequence). CDR3 region: CASSLAPSADTQYF. The CDR3 region has the DNA TGTGCCAGCAGCTTAGCCCCTTCGGCAGATACGCAGTATTTT.

The chain links TRBV10-3 to TRBJ2-3; a possible D gene is TRBD1 (6 bases). Trimming left V 6 bases short and J 2 bases short, with 12 bases between. Germline V gene data show CDR1 as ENHRY and CDR2 as SYGVKD. The CDR3 length is 14 residues. The CDR3 loop reads CAIRGQTNTDTQYF. The CDR3 DNA follows: TGTGCCATCAGAGGACAGACCAACACAGATACGCAGTATTTT.

A note on this clonotype: The CDR3 does not close with the conserved phenylalanine or tryptophan, likely indicating a read error. This chain joins TRBV10-2 and TRBJ2-7, with 8 nucleotides matching TRBD2. CDR3 length: 17 amino acids. Germline assignment: CDR1 WSHSY and CDR2 SAAADI. The J segment lost 2 bases and the V segment lost 11 bases, leaving 20 bases of the junction unmatched. The CDR3 DNA follows: TGCGCCTCCGTTCAGTCCAGCGGGGGCCAGCCTCCCTACGAGCAGTACCTC. Protein: CASVQSSGGQPPYEQYL.

This clonotype was recorded many times. The chain is built from TRBV13 and TRBJ2-1, with TRBD1 identical over 8 bases. J gave up 2 bases and V 6 bases, and 6 bases lay outside the gene matches. The CDR3 loop spans 15 amino acids. CDR1 PRHDT and CDR2 FYEKMQ come from the germline V gene (reference sequence). CDR3 protein: CASRLTGDPYNEQFF. CDR3 coding DNA: TGTGCCAGCAGATTGACAGGGGATCCCTACAATGAGCAGTTCTTC.